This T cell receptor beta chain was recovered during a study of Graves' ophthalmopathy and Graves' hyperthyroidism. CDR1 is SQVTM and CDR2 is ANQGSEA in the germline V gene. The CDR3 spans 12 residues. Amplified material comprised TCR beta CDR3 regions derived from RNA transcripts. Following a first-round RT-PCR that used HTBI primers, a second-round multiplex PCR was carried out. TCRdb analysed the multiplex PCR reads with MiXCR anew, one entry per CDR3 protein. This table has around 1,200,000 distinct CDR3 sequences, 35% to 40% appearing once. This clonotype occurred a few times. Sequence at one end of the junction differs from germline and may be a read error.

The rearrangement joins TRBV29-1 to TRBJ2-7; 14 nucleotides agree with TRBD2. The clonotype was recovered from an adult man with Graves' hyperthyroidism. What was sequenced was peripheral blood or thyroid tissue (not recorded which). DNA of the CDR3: TGCAGCGTTCCAGGACTAGCGGGAGGCCTGAACTTC. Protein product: CSVPGLAGGLNF.